These T cell receptor beta chains were read from a single sample in a study of T cell responses to AZD1222 COVID-19 vaccine. Profiling relied on immunoSEQ multiplex PCR, and the TCRdb table lists in-frame clones only, not all of them. The data show roughly 130,000 clones, 75% to 90% seen once. Sequenced material: peripheral blood, taken on day 0 of AZD1222 vaccination. Receptor source: an adult in good health. Both conserved end residues are part of each CDR3. A D gene is named only where the DNA matches it firmly. The size of a clone is reported for some rows only, either as once, few or many, or as a class for expanded clones.

.,TRBV12-3/TRBV12-4,TRBJ1-4,few,CASSSSAEKLFF,TGTGCCAGCAGCTCAAGCGCTGAAAAACTGTTTTTT
TRBD1,TRBV6-5,TRBJ1-1,once,CASSQQGFNTEAFF,TGTGCCAGCAGTCAACAGGGGTTTAACACTGAAGCTTTCTTT
TRBD2,TRBV10-3,TRBJ2-1,.,CAISDSGRSDEQFF,TGTGCCATCAGTGATAGCGGGAGATCCGATGAGCAGTTCTTC
.,TRBV4-2,TRBJ1-1,.,CASSHSGRVGTEAFF,TGTGCCAGCAGCCATTCTGGTAGGGTTGGCACTGAAGCTTTCTTT
.,TRBV11-2,TRBJ1-6,.,CASSFPQGYNSPLHF,TGTGCCAGCAGCTTCCCACAGGGCTATAATTCACCCCTCCACTTT
.,TRBV28,TRBJ1-6,.,CAAGGAPNSPLHF,TGTGCCGCGGGGGGGGCCCCAAATTCACCCCTCCACTTT
.,TRBV4-2,TRBJ1-5,many,CASSQVRDQPQHF,TGTGCCAGCAGCCAAGTTAGGGATCAGCCCCAGCATTTT
TRBD1,TRBV4-3,TRBJ1-6,.,CASSQDNRGNSPLHF,TGCGCCAGCAGCCAAGATAACAGGGGAAATTCACCCCTCCACTTT
.,TRBV21-1,TRBJ1-1,.,CASSKGTNTEAFF,TGTGCCAGCAGCAAAGGGACGAACACTGAAGCTTTCTTT
.,TRBV19,TRBJ2-7,few,CASSIGGASSYEQYF,TGTGCCAGTAGTATAGGCGGGGCTAGCTCCTACGAGCAGTACTTC
.,TRBV6-5,TRBJ1-4,.,CASSYGQLFNEKLFF,TGTGCCAGCAGTTACGGCCAGCTCTTTAATGAAAAACTGTTTTTT
.,TRBV7-9,TRBJ1-2,.,CASSSQVYGYTF,TGTGCCAGCAGCTCACAAGTATATGGCTACACCTTC
.,TRBV7-2,TRBJ1-2,.,CASSPWGLPNYGYTF,TGTGCCAGCAGCCCGTGGGGGCTACCTAACTATGGCTACACCTTC
.,TRBV5-1,TRBJ2-2,.,CASSPRGNTGELFF,TGCGCCAGCAGCCCGAGGGGGAACACCGGGGAGCTGTTTTTT
.,TRBV3-1/TRBV3-2,TRBJ1-2,.,CASSLLTESGKGYTF,TGTGCCAGCAGCCTCCTAACGGAGAGCGGCAAAGGCTACACCTTC
TRBD1,TRBV6-1,TRBJ1-2,.,CASSGSSGTGASNYGYTF,TGTGCCAGCAGTGGGTCCTCCGGGACAGGGGCCTCTAACTATGGCTACACCTTC
TRBD1,TRBV7-8,TRBJ1-1,.,CASSPRTGGGMNTEAFF,TGTGCCAGCAGCCCCAGGACAGGGGGTGGGATGAACACTGAAGCTTTCTTT
TRBD1,TRBV29-1,TRBJ1-2,.,CSVAHRGSNYGYTF,TGCAGCGTTGCCCACAGGGGTTCTAACTATGGCTACACCTTC
TRBD1,TRBV27,TRBJ2-1,.,CASSFRQGGNEQFF,TGTGCCAGCAGTTTTAGACAGGGGGGGAATGAGCAGTTCTTC
TRBD1,TRBV6-5,TRBJ2-5,.,CASTRQGETQYF,TGTGCCAGCACAAGACAGGGGGAGACCCAGTACTTC
.,TRBV7-9,TRBJ1-6,.,CASSSGFTGLNSPLHF,TGTGCCAGCAGCTCAGGATTTACAGGTCTTAATTCACCCCTCCACTTT
.,TRBV11-2,TRBJ1-1,once,CASSLDDGQFEAFF,TGTGCCAGCAGCTTAGACGATGGACAGTTTGAAGCTTTCTTT
.,TRBV5-1,TRBJ1-6,few,CASSLIGFAYNSPLHF,TGCGCCAGCAGCTTAATAGGGTTCGCCTATAATTCACCCCTCCACTTT
TRBD1,TRBV10-2,TRBJ1-3,few,CASLTGGSGNTIYF,TGCGCCAGCCTGACAGGGGGTTCTGGAAACACCATATATTTT
.,TRBV5-7,TRBJ1-5,.,CASSSGGTEESYSNQPQHF,TGTGCCAGCAGCTCCGGGGGGACCGAAGAATCCTATAGCAATCAGCCCCAGCATTTT
.,TRBV27,TRBJ1-6,.,CASSLKGRTLGGSPLHF,TGTGCCAGCAGTTTAAAGGGAAGGACCCTAGGTGGTTCACCCCTCCACTTT
TRBD1,TRBV30,TRBJ2-3,.,CACSPDRGKNTQYF,TGTGCCTGCTCCCCTGACAGGGGTAAAAATACGCAGTATTTT
TRBD1,TRBV2,TRBJ1-2,.,CASHATGYASGGYTF,TGTGCCAGCCACGCGACAGGGTATGCGTCGGGAGGCTACACCTTC
TRBD1,TRBV7-9,TRBJ1-5,.,CASSRQGGSNQPQHF,TGTGCCAGCAGCCGACAGGGAGGGAGCAATCAGCCCCAGCATTTT
.,TRBV24-1,TRBJ2-1,.,CATSDFGGEQFF,TGTGCCACCAGTGATTTCGGGGGTGAGCAGTTCTTC
.,TRBV29-1,TRBJ2-2,.,CSVALMNTGELFF,TGCAGCGTTGCACTCATGAACACCGGGGAGCTGTTTTTT
.,TRBV12-5,TRBJ1-1,.,CASGRSTPTWTEAFF,TGTGCTAGTGGCCGATCAACACCCACGTGGACTGAAGCTTTCTTT
.,TRBV3-1/TRBV3-2,TRBJ1-5,.,CASSPGHAAQPQHF,TGTGCCAGCAGCCCGGGACACGCAGCTCAGCCCCAGCATTTT
TRBD1,TRBV9,TRBJ1-5,.,CASSAQGADQPQHF,TGTGCCAGCAGCGCCCAGGGGGCAGATCAGCCCCAGCATTTT
.,TRBV7-2,TRBJ1-3,.,CASGRMGSGNTIYF,TGTGCCAGCGGCCGGATGGGGTCAGGAAACACCATATATTTT
.,TRBV5-1,TRBJ2-7,once,CASSPLGGPTYEQYF,TGCGCCAGCAGCCCGCTTGGGGGACCCACCTACGAGCAGTACTTC
TRBD1,TRBV29-1,TRBJ2-5,.,CSANRGSQETQYF,TGCAGCGCCAACAGGGGCTCCCAAGAGACCCAGTACTTC
.,TRBV7-9,TRBJ1-2,.,CASSGGRATYGYTF,TGTGCCAGCAGCGGCGGGAGGGCCACGTATGGCTACACCTTC
.,TRBV10-3,TRBJ2-1,once,CAISGLGGIDEQFF,TGTGCCATCAGTGGACTCGGGGGTATCGATGAGCAGTTCTTC
TRBD2,TRBV6-8,TRBJ2-5,.,CATQPGLAGGSQETQYF,TGTGCCACCCAGCCGGGACTAGCGGGGGGGTCGCAAGAGACCCAGTACTTC
.,TRBV6-5,TRBJ1-5,.,CASTFSGDQPQHF,TGTGCCAGCACCTTTTCAGGGGACCAGCCCCAGCATTTT
.,TRBV24-1,TRBJ1-2,.,CATSDSGFTSNYGYTF,TGTGCCACCAGTGACTCAGGGTTTACCTCTAACTATGGCTACACCTTC
.,TRBV13,TRBJ2-7,.,CASSLDRRLYEQYF,TGTGCCAGCAGCTTAGACAGGAGACTCTACGAGCAGTACTTC
.,TRBV3-1/TRBV3-2,TRBJ2-1,.,CASSPGPGDSYNEQFF,TGTGCCAGCAGCCCAGGTCCGGGGGACTCCTACAATGAGCAGTTCTTC
TRBD2,TRBV18,TRBJ2-7,once,CASSLSGRALQIYEQYF,TGTGCCAGCTCCCTTAGCGGGAGGGCTCTTCAGATCTACGAGCAGTACTTC
TRBD1,TRBV5-1,TRBJ1-4,.,CASSLAGGSNGEKLFF,TGCGCCAGCAGCTTGGCAGGGGGCAGTAATGGAGAAAAACTGTTTTTT
.,TRBV6-5,TRBJ2-7,.,CASSPRGDYEQYF,TGTGCCAGCAGCCCCAGGGGTGACTACGAGCAGTACTTC
TRBD1,TRBV18,TRBJ1-4,.,CASSPGQTREKLFF,TGTGCCAGCTCTCCGGGACAGACTAGAGAAAAACTGTTTTTT
TRBD1,TRBV6-5,TRBJ1-2,few,CASSRTGEAFGGYTF,TGTGCCAGCAGTAGGACAGGGGAGGCCTTTGGGGGCTACACCTTC
.,TRBV11-3,TRBJ2-1,.,CASSPFEGNEQFF,TGTGCCAGCAGCCCCTTCGAGGGCAATGAGCAGTTCTTC
.,TRBV4-2,TRBJ2-7,.,CASSQGSMNSYEQYF,TGTGCCAGCAGCCAAGGATCTATGAACTCCTACGAGCAGTACTTC